This T cell receptor (beta chain) was sequenced during a study of CD8 T cells in ankylosing spondylitis. Overall study findings and caveats: In ankylosing spondylitis blood, a motif of 7 to 9 highly homologous TCR beta variants appeared characteristic. Disease-linked clones bore a CD8+ phenotype, appearing relatively rarely in peripheral blood. Significant enrichment of disease-linked clones was reportedly seen in matched ankylosing spondylitis synovial fluid.

MiXCR was run by TCRdb on the 5' RACE reads, yielding one entry per CDR3 protein. The table records about 140,000 distinct CDR3 sequences, roughly 8.8% of them present only once. This clonotype has just a few counts. What it binds is not known. Germline lookup yields CDR1 SGHDT and CDR2 YYEEEE. V was pared by 2 bases and J by 3 bases, with 16 bases between. There are 16 residues in the CDR3. This TCR derives from a male donor with ankylosing spondylitis. The chain combines TRBV5-6 with TRBJ2-3; D call uncertain. Sequenced sample: synovial fluid, either unsorted or a sorted T cell fraction (not recorded which). The CDR3 spells CASSFRPGHWTDTQYF. In nucleotides, the CDR3 is TGTGCCAGCAGCTTTAGGCCCGGGCACTGGACAGATACGCAGTATTTT.